Shown below are 14 T cell receptor beta chains from a single sample sequenced in a study of neurological immune-mediated disorders. MiXCR, run by TCRdb on the 5' RACE reads, gives a single entry per CDR3 protein. This table has 18,000 or so distinct CDR3 sequences, about 14% appearing once. Sequences were obtained from CD4+ T cells from blood. The source of these receptors is a woman aged 55-70 years with HTLV-1-associated myelopathy (HAM/TSP).

This clonotype was seen at least ten times. The gene calls are TRBV5-1 and TRBJ2-1; D possibly corresponds to TRBD2 (6 bases). Trimming stripped 2 bases from V and 9 bases from J, with 18 bases between. The CDR3 length is 15 residues. The germline V gene has CDR1 SGHRS and CDR2 YFSETQ. CDR3 nucleotides: TGCGCCAGCAGCTTTGGGGGGACTGTGTTTGGTGAGCAGTTCTTC. This translates into CASSFGGTVFGEQFF.

In this sample, this clonotype turned up many times. The chain is built from TRBV7-2 and TRBJ2-6; D remains ambiguous. The ends were cut back, 5 bases at V and 0 bases at J, with 14 bases in the middle. The CDR3 runs 17 residues. The germline CDR1 and CDR2 sequences are SGHTA and FQGNSA. The CDR3 is CASSTTFQASGANVLTF. The CDR3 region has the DNA TGTGCCAGCAGCACGACATTCCAGGCCTCTGGGGCCAACGTCCTGACTTTC.

This clonotype was recorded many times. The V gene is TRBV13, the J gene TRBJ1-1; D gene unclear. This CDR3 comprises 13 residues. The germline gives CDR1 PRHDT, CDR2 FYEKMQ (reference sequence). V was clipped by 3 bases and J by 1 base, with 6 bases between them. CDR3 nucleotides: TGTGCCAGCAGCTTCAACAAGAACACTGAAGCTTTCTTT. Encoded protein: CASSFNKNTEAFF.

This clonotype has ten or more counts. The V gene is TRBV18, the J gene TRBJ2-2; 8 positions match TRBD1. The ends lost 6 bases at V and 5 bases at J; junction bases unmatched: 11. The CDR3 runs to 16 residues. Germline CDR1 and CDR2: KGHSH and LQKENI. The CDR3 DNA follows: TGTGCCAGCTCTAGGGGACAGGCTGGAGGAACCGGGGAGCTGTTTTTT. This codes for CASSRGQAGGTGELFF.

In regard to this clonotype: At one end the junction does not follow the germline gene, possibly because of a read error. This chain uses TRBV7-2 with TRBJ2-3, with 9 bases that match TRBD2. Germline loops: CDR1 SGHTA, CDR2 FQGNSA. This CDR3 is built from 15 residues. The CDR3 here is CASILAGANTDTQYF. As DNA, the CDR3 is TGTGCCAGCATCTTAGCGGGGGCCAACACAGATACGCAGTATTTT. Full variable domain (remainder filled in from reference TRBV7-2 and TRBJ2-3): GAGVSQSPSNKVTEKGKDVELRCDPISGHTALYWYRQSLGQGLEFLIYFQGNSAPDKSGLPSDRFSAERTGGSVSTLTIQRTQQEDSAVYLCASILAGANTDTQYFGPGTRLTVL.

This clonotype was picked up many times. The V and J genes are TRBV5-1 and TRBJ2-4; the match to TRBD1 covers 8 bases. Germline V gene lookup returns CDR1 SGHRS and CDR2 YFSETQ. The CDR3 covers 15 residues. Germline trimming cut 0 bases from V and 5 bases from J; bases unmatched to any gene: 4. In nucleotides, the CDR3 is TGCGCCAGCAGCTTGGGGGGACAGGACCAAAACATTCAGTACTTC. Amino acids: CASSLGGQDQNIQYF.

This clonotype was counted many times. J is TRBJ1-2 and V is TRBV20-1; D is ambiguous. Germline CDR1 and CDR2: DFQATT and SNEGSKA (reference sequence). CDR3 length: 20 residues. V was clipped by 0 bases and J by 6 bases, with 32 bases between them. Written as DNA, the CDR3 is TGCAGTGCTAGAGATCGAAGGTTTGGATCTCGGACGGACGTTGAGGATGGCTACACCTTC. Translated: CSARDRRFGSRTDVEDGYTF.

This clonotype occurred many times. V and J are TRBV20-1 and TRBJ2-7; 9 bases map to TRBD2. Trimming removed 0 bases from V and 2 bases from J; junction bases left unmatched: 8. The germline CDR1 and CDR2 sequences are DFQATT and SNEGSKA (reference sequence). The CDR3 has 16 amino acids. The CDR3 nucleotides are TGCAGTGCTAGAGATCTACGACTAGCGGCCACCTACGAGCAGTACTTC. It yields the protein CSARDLRLAATYEQYF.

At least ten counts were recorded for this clonotype. The chain is built from TRBV5-1 and TRBJ1-6; D gene ambiguous. The ends were cut back, 5 bases at V and 6 bases at J, with 15 bases in the middle. The CDR3 is 15 residues long. Germline V CDR1 and CDR2: SGHRS, YFSETQ. CDR3 region: CASRSAMSANSPLHF. The CDR3 coding sequence is TGCGCCAGCAGATCGGCGATGAGTGCTAATTCACCCCTCCACTTT.

A few counts support this clonotype. The V gene is TRBV5-8, the J gene TRBJ2-7; a possible D gene is TRBD1 (6 bases). Trimming stripped 4 bases from V and 1 base from J, with 15 bases between. Germline V CDR1 and CDR2: SGHTS, YDEGEE. CDR3 length: 15 amino acids. The CDR3 region has the DNA TGTGCCAGCAGCAAGGGACAACTCCATTCCTACGAGCAGTACTTC. Residues: CASSKGQLHSYEQYF.

This clonotype has at least ten counts. DNA of the CDR3: TGCGCCAGCAGCACCCCTTCAACTGAGGGCACTGAAGCTTTCTTT. Its protein product is CASSTPSTEGTEAFF. V and J are TRBV5-1 and TRBJ1-1; D gene uncertain. There are 15 residues in the CDR3. Trimming cost V 4 bases and J 4 bases, with 17 bases left between them. Germline V gives CDR1 SGHRS, CDR2 YFSETQ.

This clonotype was detected ten times or more. This chain links TRBV6-5 with TRBJ1-5, with D unresolved. The V end was cut by 0 bases, the J end by 5 bases, with 11 bases between. In germline, CDR1 is MNHEY, CDR2 SVGAGI. The length of the CDR3 is 15 residues. The CDR3 here is CASSYSRGRDQPQHF. The CDR3 DNA is TGTGCCAGCAGTTACTCGCGAGGGAGGGATCAGCCCCAGCATTTT.

Of note for this clonotype: This sequence may be a read error, since a much larger clone differs from it by one base. The V gene is TRBV6-2 or TRBV6-3, the J gene TRBJ2-2; D is ambiguous. Trimming removed 7 bases at V and 8 bases at J, with 17 bases between. Per germline, CDR1 MNHEY and CDR2 SVGEGT. This CDR3 has 14 amino acids. The DNA for the CDR3 is TGTGCCAGCACCCTTAGCTGGGCTCAGGGGGAGCTGTTTTTT. Translating it yields CASTLSWAQGELFF.

The table lists this clonotype with many counts. V and J are TRBV11-2 and TRBJ2-7, with TRBD1 identical over 10 bases. After removal of 8 bases from V and 2 bases from J, the junction contained 6 bases not matched to a gene. The CDR3 has 14 residues. Germline CDR1 is SGHAT and CDR2 is FQNNGV. CDR3 sequence: CASGRGQGAYEQYF. The CDR3 DNA sequence: TGTGCCAGCGGACGCGGACAGGGGGCCTACGAGCAGTACTTC.